This T cell receptor beta chain was captured in a study of shared clonotypes between healthy human individuals. The germline gives CDR1 GTSNPN, CDR2 SVGIG (reference sequence). Trimming pared 2 bases from V and 0 bases from J, leaving 11 bases between. The CDR3 is made up of 14 amino acids. Points on this clone: Its specificity is unknown.

Template for every sorted-subset replicate PCR totaled around 200 ng DNA, roughly 30,000 T cell genomes. Sequencing used immunoSEQ multiplex PCR; TCRdb keeps in-frame clones, though not all of them. The sample shows 550,000 to 600,000 clones, 95% to 98% of them seen only once. Terminally differentiated effector memory CD45RA+ cells were excluded by CCR7 positive selection of CD45RO-negative cells. Study-wide results and caveats: Researchers found naive subsets generally carried larger estimated richness than memory subsets.

The source material was naive CD8+ T cells sorted from blood. This clonotype originated in a man aged 25-45 years in good health. The chain has TRBV30 and TRBJ2-7, with TRBD2 as a possible D gene (6 bases). The CDR3 region has the DNA TGTGCCTGGAGTCTAGCGCCCATCTCCTACGAGCAGTACTTC. This translates into CAWSLAPISYEQYF.